This T cell receptor beta chain is drawn from a study of cytomegalovirus exposure and HLA in healthy donors (dated by TCRdb to the late 2010s). Turning to the overall study: In an earlier analysis of some 610 of the donors, 276 Gb of sequence data and some 120 million unique TCR beta sequences from 180 million or so T cells were reported. Roughly 300 gigabases of sequencing data and 70 million to 85 million unique TCR sequences were included in an early release covering about 620 HLA-typed donors. Among the roughly 410 genotyped donors, 75% to 90% belonged to the genetic ancestry cluster associated with self-reported Caucasian donors. The study aimed to test whether cataloging public T cell receptors could reveal signatures of past pathogen exposure. The T cell repertoires of about 700 subjects were profiled by immunosequencing and related to cytomegalovirus serostatus. Besides the first cohort of 500 to 700 subjects, a separate validation cohort made up of over 100 different subjects was used. To predict cytomegalovirus infection status, the study combined high-throughput TCR immunosequencing, statistical association of individual TCRs with disease status, and machine learning. A later analysis re-analyzed previously published TCR beta repertoires from roughly 690 donors and added high-resolution HLA genotyping to study TCR occurrence patterns. Rather than drawing on any new phenotypic data, the later analysis identified candidate immune exposures from TCR beta sequences and the way those sequences occurred across donors. To decide whether each TCR beta V gene segment behaved as functional or pseudogenic, an earlier analysis of approximately 590 of the donors relied on high-throughput TCR beta sequencing. Donor age, sex, ethnicity and CMV serostatus were compiled together with the repertoire data. A later genetic analysis used genome-wide SNP genotypes for about 65% of the 666 donors, treating that subset as a discovery cohort. All discovery cohort repertoires had been generated using a single sequencing platform. Class I and class II HLA loci were covered by the typing at four-digit resolution. The number of donors typed differed by locus, with about 629-630 for A, B, C, DRB1 and DQB1, 522 for DQA1, over 600 for DPA1, and 472 for DPB1. A few DR-DQ haplotypes were treated as single units for association and clustering because of strong linkage in the cohort. Among around 400 genotyped donors of the cohort, an average of approximately 240,000 unique TCR beta nucleotide sequences was sequenced per donor, of which about 18% were non-productive. The full study reports these points: The study gave a list of about 160 TCR beta chains associated with cytomegalovirus. According to a later analysis, most CMV-associated TCR beta chains appeared to be HLA-restricted, and the HLA associations seemed to be driven largely by CMV exposure. It was suggested by the authors that the approach could potentially be generalized to other disease states and immunological phenotypes. A cluster of highly shared sequence variants was judged likely to represent a technical artifact of the sequencing pipeline. Because counts were too low, about 15 rarely observed V segments, including chromosome 9 orphons, were left out of the earlier analysis of 587 of the donors. In an earlier analysis of 500 to 650 of the donors, most TCR beta V segments appeared in productive rearrangements about 87% or about 30% of the time, broadly matching IMGT annotations. A further reported finding was that TCR beta sequences accurately predicted the HLA-A and HLA-B alleles for most subjects in the first cohort. In a later analysis, several top co-occurrence clusters were reported to appear linked to parvovirus B19, influenza, CMV and Epstein-Barr virus. In a later analysis, the rate of TCR association differed among HLA loci, with DRB1 alleles having the most associated TCRs and HLA-C alleles having the fewest. The 87-base-pair reads could not distinguish some IMGT-functional V segments, including TRBV6-2 and TRBV6-3, so those segments were excluded. An association between a missense DCLRE1C variant and V-gene and J-gene trimming of TCR beta chains was found in a later genetic analysis and replicated in an independent cohort. In a later genetic analysis, fewer N-insertions in productive TCRs were reported among donors in an Asian-associated ancestry cluster than the approximately 670-donor mean. A later analysis found that HLA-associated TCR beta chains were more clonally expanded and had lower generation probabilities than equally common non-associated chains. In vitro tests confirmed that three of the cytomegalovirus-associated TCR beta chains recognize cytomegalovirus antigens. Most TCR sequences were seen in very few donors, while some public TCRs were found in many individuals. The presence/absence analyses assumed that sequencing depth was roughly uniform across donors, and that assumption may not be true. HLA typing was unavailable for some donors at each locus, so association tests used only the typed subset. Assigning TCR associations to individual alleles was difficult when HLA alleles, especially DR and DQ, strongly co-occurred. At a false discovery rate of 0.05, a later analysis linked roughly 17,000 TCR beta sequences to specific HLA alleles. Only TCR beta chains were sequenced in this cohort, and the absence of alpha or paired-chain data limited detectable features. The classifier was reported to diagnose cytomegalovirus status with high specificity and sensitivity in both the original cohort and the validation cohort. Linkage disequilibrium might explain the correlated functional status among segregating V segments, but an unknown experimental factor could not be excluded. For the cohort, immune exposure information was limited to CMV serostatus.

Counted from cysteine to phenylalanine, this CDR3 has 12 amino acids. This entry keeps only the CDR3 DNA: 36 bases, framed from base 1. Per the germline V gene, MNHNS is the CDR1 and SASEGT is the CDR2. The junction shows trimming of 7 bases on V and 6 bases on J, plus 12 bases between the germline ends. The cohort comprised under 700 healthy bone marrow donors. At the time of sampling, all cohort members were nominally healthy, though unrecorded immune exposures were likely present. The donor tested CMV seropositive, placing the donor among the 250 to 300 seropositive members of the cohort. A peripheral blood sample was collected from each donor, and TCR beta sequencing was performed on peripheral blood mononuclear cells. The Qiagen DNeasy Blood Extraction Kit was used to extract genomic DNA from the blood cell samples. The library was obtained by the immunoSEQ multiplex PCR assay. The multiplex PCR relied on a mix of 60 forward primers for TCR Vbeta segments and 13 reverse primers for TCR Jbeta segments. The CDR3 region of rearranged TCR beta genes was amplified from genomic DNA by a multiplex PCR assay. On the Illumina HiSeq System, the amplified TCR beta libraries were sequenced as 87-base-pair reads. Processing in the source paper ran as follows. In a later analysis, 77 million or so unique TCR beta chains were counted across the roughly 700 repertoires, and roughly 10 million of these chains were shared by at least two donors. Raw reads were error-corrected and collapsed into unique sequences with a nearest-neighbor algorithm that merged closely related sequences to remove PCR and sequencing errors. V, D and J gene segments were assigned by aligning CDR3 sequences to IMGT reference sequences. For a sequence to be retained, at least a six-nucleotide match to both a V gene segment and a J gene segment was required. Rearrangements were classified as productive when the CDR3 lacked stop codons and remained in frame with V and J, and all other rearrangements were classified as non-productive. CDR3 was defined according to IMGT convention as the region running from the second conserved V-encoded cysteine to the conserved J-encoded phenylalanine. In an earlier analysis of 587 of the donors, sequences lacking an unambiguous match to a single V gene segment were excluded. In an earlier analysis of approximately 590 of the donors, a V segment was called functional when productive rearrangements were above 56.7%, and segregating when the standard deviation between donors exceeded 5%. A statistical classification framework was developed to diagnose cytomegalovirus status using the catalog of TCR beta chain sequences. In a later analysis, TCR nucleotide sequences were compared against IMGT/GENE-DB human TR gene sequences so that V and J genes could be assigned. A later analysis assigned CDR3 sequences and most-parsimonious VDJ recombination scenarios with the TCRdist pipeline. A later analysis defined each TCR beta chain by its CDR3 amino acid sequence plus V-gene family, and excluded reads lacking a unique V-gene family. To address suspected cross-contamination and a sequencing artifact, a later analysis removed approximately 600 highly shared, low-generation-probability nucleotide sequences. For each public chain, a later analysis derived a clonal expansion index from normalized ranks of inferred template counts within each repertoire. A later analysis computed generation probabilities with a VDJ recombination model fitted to out-of-frame rearrangements, and checked the results against IGoR. In a later analysis, hypergeometric tests were used to score TCR-TCR, TCR-HLA and TCR-CMV co-occurrence, with a repertoire-size bias correction applied to TCR pairs. A later analysis estimated false discovery rates by permuting HLA or CMV assignments 20 times. In a later analysis, co-occurring TCRs were grouped using DBSCAN, and TCRdist sequence similarity was added for clustering within HLA-allele-positive subsets. Co-occurrence clustering excluded repertoires with fewer than 30,000 or more than 120,000 public chains, plus five with anomalous nucleotide sharing. TCRdb took this table from immuneACCESS and kept in-frame rearrangements with V and J called. Such tables lack part of the clones; where checked against another copy, unresolved V genes explain under half of the gap, and the rest is unexplained. V and J calls and clone size follow that table, whereas D and trimming were derived from the DNA. Counted in this sample were about 130,000 clones; roughly two thirds of them appeared once. The ten top clones hold around 1.6% of the sample.

Remarks on this clone: The target of this receptor is not known. It has no much larger one-base neighbor in the sample; base qualities were not kept.

The chain was built from TRBV6-1 and TRBJ1-2, with the D segment identity uncertain. The sequencing sample was made of PBMCs. The receptor comes from a man aged 30 to 39 in good health and CMV-seropositive. For the CDR3, the sequence is CASTLLGDGYTF. The sequence in DNA is TGTGCCAGCACCCTACTGGGAGATGGCTACACCTTC.